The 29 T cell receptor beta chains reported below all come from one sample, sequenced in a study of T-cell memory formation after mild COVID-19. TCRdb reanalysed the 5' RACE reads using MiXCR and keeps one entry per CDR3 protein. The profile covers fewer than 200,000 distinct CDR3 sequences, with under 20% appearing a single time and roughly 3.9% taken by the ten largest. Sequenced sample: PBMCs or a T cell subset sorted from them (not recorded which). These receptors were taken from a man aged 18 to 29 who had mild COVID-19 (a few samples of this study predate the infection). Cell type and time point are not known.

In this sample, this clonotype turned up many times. The CDR3 coding sequence is TGTGCCAGTCGTAACCCCCTTTGGAACGAGCAGTACTTC. Its protein product is CASRNPLWNEQYF. The gene calls are TRBV19 and TRBJ2-7; unclear D gene. From germline, CDR1 is LNHDA and CDR2 SQIVND (reference sequence). Trimming pared 8 bases from V and 5 bases from J, leaving 16 bases between. The CDR3 spans 13 residues.

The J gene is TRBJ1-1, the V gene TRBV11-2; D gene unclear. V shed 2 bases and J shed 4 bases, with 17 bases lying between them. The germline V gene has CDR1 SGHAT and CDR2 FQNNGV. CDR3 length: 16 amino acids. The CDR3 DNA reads TGTGCCAGCAGCTTAAGGGTTTTGGTTGGAGGCACTGAAGCTTTCTTT. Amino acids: CASSLRVLVGGTEAFF.

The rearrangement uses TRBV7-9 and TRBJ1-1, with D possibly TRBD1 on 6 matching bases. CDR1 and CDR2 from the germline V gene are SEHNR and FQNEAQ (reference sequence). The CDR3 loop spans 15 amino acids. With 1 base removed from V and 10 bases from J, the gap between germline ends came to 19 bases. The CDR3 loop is CASSLGVAVGGRAFF. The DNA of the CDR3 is TGTGCCAGCAGCTTAGGGGTCGCCGTGGGGGGGCGAGCTTTCTTT.

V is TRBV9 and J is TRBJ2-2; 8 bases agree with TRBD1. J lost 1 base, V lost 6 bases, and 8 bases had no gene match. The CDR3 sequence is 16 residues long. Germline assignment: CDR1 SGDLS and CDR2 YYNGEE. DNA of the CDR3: TGTGCCAGCACGAAGTCGGACAGGGTGAACACCGGGGAGCTGTTTTTT. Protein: CASTKSDRVNTGELFF.

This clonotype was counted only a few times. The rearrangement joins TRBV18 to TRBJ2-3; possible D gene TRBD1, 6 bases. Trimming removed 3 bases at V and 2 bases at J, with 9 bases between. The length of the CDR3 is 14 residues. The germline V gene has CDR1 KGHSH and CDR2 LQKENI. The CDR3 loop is CASSPAGDTDTQYF. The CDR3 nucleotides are TGTGCCAGCTCACCCGCAGGGGACACAGATACGCAGTATTTT.

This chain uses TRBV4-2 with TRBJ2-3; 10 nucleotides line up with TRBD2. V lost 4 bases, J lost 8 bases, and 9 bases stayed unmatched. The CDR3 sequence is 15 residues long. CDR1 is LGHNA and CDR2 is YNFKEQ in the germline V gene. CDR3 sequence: CASSLELAGRRTQYF. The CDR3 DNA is TGTGCCAGCAGCCTAGAACTAGCGGGGAGACGTACGCAGTATTTT.

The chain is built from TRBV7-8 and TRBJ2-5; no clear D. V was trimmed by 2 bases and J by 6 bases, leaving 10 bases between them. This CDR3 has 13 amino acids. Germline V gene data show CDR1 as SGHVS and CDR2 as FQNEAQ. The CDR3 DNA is TGTGCCAGCAGCTTAAGTCCCTTTAAGACCCAGTACTTC. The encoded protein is CASSLSPFKTQYF. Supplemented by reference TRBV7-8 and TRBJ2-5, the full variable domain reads GAGVSQSPRYKVAKRGQDVALRCDPISGHVSLFWYQQALGQGPEFLTYFQNEAQLDKSGLPSDRFFAERPEGSVSTLKIQRTQQEDSAVYLCASSLSPFKTQYFGPGTRLLVL.

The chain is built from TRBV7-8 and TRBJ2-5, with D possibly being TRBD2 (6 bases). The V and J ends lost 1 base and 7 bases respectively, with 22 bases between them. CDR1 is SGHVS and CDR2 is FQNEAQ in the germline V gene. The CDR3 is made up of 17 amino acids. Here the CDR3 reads CASSLDLLARGEGTQYF. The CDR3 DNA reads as TGTGCCAGCAGCTTAGATCTACTAGCCCGCGGCGAAGGGACCCAGTACTTC.

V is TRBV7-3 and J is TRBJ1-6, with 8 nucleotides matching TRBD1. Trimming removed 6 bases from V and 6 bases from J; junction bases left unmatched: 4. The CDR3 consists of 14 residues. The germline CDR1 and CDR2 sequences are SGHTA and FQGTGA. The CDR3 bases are TGTGCCAGCAGTTCGGGACAGGCTAATTCACCCCTCCACTTT. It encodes CASSSGQANSPLHF.

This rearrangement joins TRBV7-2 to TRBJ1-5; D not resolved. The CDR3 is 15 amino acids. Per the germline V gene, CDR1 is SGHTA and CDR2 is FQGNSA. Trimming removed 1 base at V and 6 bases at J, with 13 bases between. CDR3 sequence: CASSLGTDGGQPQHF. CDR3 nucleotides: TGTGCCAGCAGCTTAGGGACCGATGGAGGTCAGCCCCAGCATTTT. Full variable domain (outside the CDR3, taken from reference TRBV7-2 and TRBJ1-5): GAGVSQSPSNKVTEKGKDVELRCDPISGHTALYWYRQSLGQGLEFLIYFQGNSAPDKSGLPSDRFSAERTGGSVSTLTIQRTQQEDSAVYLCASSLGTDGGQPQHFGDGTRLSIL.

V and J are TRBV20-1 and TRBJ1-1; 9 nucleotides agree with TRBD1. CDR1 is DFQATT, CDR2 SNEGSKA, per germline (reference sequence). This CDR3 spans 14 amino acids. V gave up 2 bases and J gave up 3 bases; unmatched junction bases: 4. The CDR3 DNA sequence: TGCAGTGCTAGACCGGACAGGGGATACACTGAAGCTTTCTTT. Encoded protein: CSARPDRGYTEAFF.

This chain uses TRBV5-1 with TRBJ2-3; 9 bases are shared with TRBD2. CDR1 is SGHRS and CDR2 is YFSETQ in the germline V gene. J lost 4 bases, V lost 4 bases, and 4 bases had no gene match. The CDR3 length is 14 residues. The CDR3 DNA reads TGCGCCAGCAGCGTAGAGCGGGGGGCAGATACGCAGTATTTT. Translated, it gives CASSVERGADTQYF.

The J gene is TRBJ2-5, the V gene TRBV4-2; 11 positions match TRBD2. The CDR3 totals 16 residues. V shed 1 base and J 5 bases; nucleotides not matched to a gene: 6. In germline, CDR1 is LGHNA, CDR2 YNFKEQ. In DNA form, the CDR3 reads TGTGCCAGCAGCCAAGGGGTAGCGGGGGGGCACGAGACCCAGTACTTC. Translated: CASSQGVAGGHETQYF.

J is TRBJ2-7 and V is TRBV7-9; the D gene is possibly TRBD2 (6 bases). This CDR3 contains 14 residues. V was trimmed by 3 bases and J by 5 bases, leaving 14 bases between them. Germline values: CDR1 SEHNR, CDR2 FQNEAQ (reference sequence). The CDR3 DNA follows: TGTGCCAGCAGCTTTGGGGGGAGGAGGGACGAGCAGTACGTC. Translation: CASSFGGRRDEQYV.

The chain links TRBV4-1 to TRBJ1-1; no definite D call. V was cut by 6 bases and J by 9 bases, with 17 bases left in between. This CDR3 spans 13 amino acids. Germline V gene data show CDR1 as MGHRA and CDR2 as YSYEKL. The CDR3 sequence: CASRNIGSTKAFF. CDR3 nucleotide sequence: TGCGCCAGCAGGAATATTGGATCTACTAAAGCTTTCTTT.

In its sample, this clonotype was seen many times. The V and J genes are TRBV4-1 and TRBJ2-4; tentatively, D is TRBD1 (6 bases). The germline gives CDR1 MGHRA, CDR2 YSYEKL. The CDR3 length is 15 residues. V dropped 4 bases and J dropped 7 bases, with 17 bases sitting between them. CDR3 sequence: CASSRTQGLNNIQYF. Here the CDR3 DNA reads TGCGCCAGCAGCCGAACCCAGGGGCTGAACAACATTCAGTACTTC.

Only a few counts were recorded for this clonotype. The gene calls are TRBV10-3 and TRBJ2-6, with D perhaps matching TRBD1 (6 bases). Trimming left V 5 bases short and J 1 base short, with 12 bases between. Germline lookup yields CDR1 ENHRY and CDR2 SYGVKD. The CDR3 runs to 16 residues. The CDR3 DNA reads TGTGCCATCAGTCGTGTCCAGGGGTCTGGGGCCAACGTCCTGACTTTC. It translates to CAISRVQGSGANVLTF.

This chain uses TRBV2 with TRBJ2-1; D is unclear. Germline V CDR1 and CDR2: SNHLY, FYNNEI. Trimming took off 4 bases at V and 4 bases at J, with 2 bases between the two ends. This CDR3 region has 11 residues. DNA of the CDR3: TGTGCCAGCAGTGTGTACAATGAGCAGTTCTTC. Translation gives CASSVYNEQFF.

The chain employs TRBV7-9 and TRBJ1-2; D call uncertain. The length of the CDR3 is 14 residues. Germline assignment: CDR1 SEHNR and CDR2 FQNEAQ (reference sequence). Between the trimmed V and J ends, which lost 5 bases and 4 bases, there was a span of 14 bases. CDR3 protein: CASSRSAQSYGYTF. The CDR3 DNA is TGTGCCAGCAGCCGCAGTGCCCAGTCCTATGGCTACACCTTC.

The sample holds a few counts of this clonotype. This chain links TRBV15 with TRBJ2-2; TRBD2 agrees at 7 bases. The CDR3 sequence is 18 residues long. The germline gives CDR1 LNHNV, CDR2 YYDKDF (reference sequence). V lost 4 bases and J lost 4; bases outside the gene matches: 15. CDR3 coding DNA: TGTGCCACCAGCACTCGGCCCGGGGGGAACGAAGGCACCGGGGAGCTGTTTTTT. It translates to CATSTRPGGNEGTGELFF.

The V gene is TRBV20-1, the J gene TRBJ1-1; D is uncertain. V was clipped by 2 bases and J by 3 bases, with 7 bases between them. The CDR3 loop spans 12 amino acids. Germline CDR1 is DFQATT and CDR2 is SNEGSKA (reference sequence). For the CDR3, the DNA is TGCAGTGCTAGAAGGAGGTACACTGAAGCTTTCTTT. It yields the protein CSARRRYTEAFF.

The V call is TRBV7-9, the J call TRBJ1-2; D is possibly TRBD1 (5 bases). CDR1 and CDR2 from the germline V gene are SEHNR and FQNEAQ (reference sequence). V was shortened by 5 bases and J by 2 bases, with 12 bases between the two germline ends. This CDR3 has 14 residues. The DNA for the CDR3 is TGTGCCAGCAGCGCTTCTAGGGACAACTATGGCTACACCTTC. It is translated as CASSASRDNYGYTF.

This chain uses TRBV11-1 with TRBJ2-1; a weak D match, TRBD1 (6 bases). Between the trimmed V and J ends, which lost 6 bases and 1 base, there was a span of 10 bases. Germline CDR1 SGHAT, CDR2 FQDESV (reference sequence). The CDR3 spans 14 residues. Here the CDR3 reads CASSGGLSYNEQFF. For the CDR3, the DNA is TGTGCCAGCAGTGGGGGCTTATCCTACAATGAGCAGTTCTTC. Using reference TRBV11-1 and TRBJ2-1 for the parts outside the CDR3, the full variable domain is EAEVAQSPRYKITEKSQAVAFWCDPISGHATLYWYRQILGQGPELLVQFQDESVVDDSQLPKDRFSAERLKGVDSTLKIQPAELGDSAMYLCASSGGLSYNEQFFGPGTRLTVL.

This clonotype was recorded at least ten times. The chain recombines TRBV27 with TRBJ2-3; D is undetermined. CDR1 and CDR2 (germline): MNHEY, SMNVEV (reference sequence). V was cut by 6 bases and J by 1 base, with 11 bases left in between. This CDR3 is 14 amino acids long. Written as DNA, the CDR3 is TGTGCCAGCAGCCCCGAATGGGGCACAGATACGCAGTATTTT. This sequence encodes CASSPEWGTDTQYF.

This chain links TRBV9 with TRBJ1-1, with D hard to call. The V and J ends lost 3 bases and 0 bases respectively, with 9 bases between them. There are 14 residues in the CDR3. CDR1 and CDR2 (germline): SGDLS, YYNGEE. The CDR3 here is CASSGDGLNTEAFF. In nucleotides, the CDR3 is TGTGCCAGCAGCGGCGACGGATTGAACACTGAAGCTTTCTTT.

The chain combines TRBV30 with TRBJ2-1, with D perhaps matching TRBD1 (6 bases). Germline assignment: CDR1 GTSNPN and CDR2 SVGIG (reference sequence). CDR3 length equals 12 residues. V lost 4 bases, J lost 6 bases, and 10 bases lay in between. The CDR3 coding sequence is TGTGCCTGGAACCGCAGGGGCAATGAGCAGTTCTTC. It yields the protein CAWNRRGNEQFF.

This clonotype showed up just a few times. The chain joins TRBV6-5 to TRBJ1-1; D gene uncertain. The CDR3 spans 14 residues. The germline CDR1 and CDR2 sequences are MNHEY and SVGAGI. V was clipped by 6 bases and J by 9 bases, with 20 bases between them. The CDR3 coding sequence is TGTGCCAGCAGCTACACCCCCGAGGGTCCTCAAGCTTTCTTT. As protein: CASSYTPEGPQAFF.

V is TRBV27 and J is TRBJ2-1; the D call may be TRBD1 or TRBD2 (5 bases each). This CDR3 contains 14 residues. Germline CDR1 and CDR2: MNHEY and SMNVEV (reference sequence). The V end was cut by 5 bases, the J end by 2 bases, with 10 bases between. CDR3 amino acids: CASSPWGTYNEQFF. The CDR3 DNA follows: TGTGCCAGCAGTCCCTGGGGGACCTACAATGAGCAGTTCTTC.

CDR3 residues: CASSWTDGETQYF. In nucleotides, the CDR3 is TGTGCCAGCAGTTGGACAGATGGGGAGACCCAGTACTTC. This chain joins TRBV11-2 and TRBJ2-5; weak D call: TRBD1 (6 bases). The V gene lost 6 bases and the J gene lost 5 bases, with 13 bases spanning the gap. CDR3 length: 13 residues. The germline V gene has CDR1 SGHAT and CDR2 FQNNGV.